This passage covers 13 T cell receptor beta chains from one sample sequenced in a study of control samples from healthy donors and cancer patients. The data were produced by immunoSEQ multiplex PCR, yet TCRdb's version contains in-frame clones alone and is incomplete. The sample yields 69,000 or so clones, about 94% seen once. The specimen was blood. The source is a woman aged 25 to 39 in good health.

CDR3 nucleotides: TGTGCCAGCAGCTTAGTAGGGAGGTCCTCTGGAAACACCATATATTTT. This gives the protein CASSLVGRSSGNTIYF. This chain joins TRBV11-2 and TRBJ1-3; D is undetermined. CDR3 length: 16 residues. From germline, CDR1 is SGHAT and CDR2 FQNNGV. Trimming left V 1 base short and J 0 bases short, with 10 bases between. Looking up the rest from reference TRBV11-2 and TRBJ1-3 gives the full variable domain: EAGVAQSPRYKIIEKRQSVAFWCNPISGHATLYWYQQILGQGPKLLIQFQNNGVVDDSQLPKDRFSAERLKGVDSTLKIQPAKLEDSAVYLCASSLVGRSSGNTIYFGEGSWLTVV.

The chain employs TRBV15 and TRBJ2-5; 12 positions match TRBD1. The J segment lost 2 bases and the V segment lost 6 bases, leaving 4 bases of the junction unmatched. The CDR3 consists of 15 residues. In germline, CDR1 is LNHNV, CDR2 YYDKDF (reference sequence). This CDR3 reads CATRGQGAPQETQYF. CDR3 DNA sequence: TGTGCCACCAGGGGACAGGGGGCCCCTCAAGAGACCCAGTACTTC.

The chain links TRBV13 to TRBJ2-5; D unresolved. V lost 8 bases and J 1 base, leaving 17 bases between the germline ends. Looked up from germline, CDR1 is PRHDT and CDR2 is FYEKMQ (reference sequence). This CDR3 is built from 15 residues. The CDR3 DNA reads TGTGCCAGCTCCCGCAGTAGCCCGACCCAAGAGACCCAGTACTTC. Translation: CASSRSSPTQETQYF.

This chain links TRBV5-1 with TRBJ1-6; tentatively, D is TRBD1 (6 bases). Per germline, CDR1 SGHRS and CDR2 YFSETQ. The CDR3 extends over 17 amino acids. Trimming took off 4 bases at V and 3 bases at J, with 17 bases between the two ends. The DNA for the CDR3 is TGCGCCAGCAGCGCCGCCGGGGGCGGGTTCTATAATTCACCCCTCCACTTT. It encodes CASSAAGGGFYNSPLHF.

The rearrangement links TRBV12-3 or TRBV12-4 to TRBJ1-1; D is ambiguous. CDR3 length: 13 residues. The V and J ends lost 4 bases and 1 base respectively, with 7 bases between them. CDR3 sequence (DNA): TGTGCCAGCAGTTCGTCGGAGAACACTGAAGCTTTCTTT. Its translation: CASSSSENTEAFF.

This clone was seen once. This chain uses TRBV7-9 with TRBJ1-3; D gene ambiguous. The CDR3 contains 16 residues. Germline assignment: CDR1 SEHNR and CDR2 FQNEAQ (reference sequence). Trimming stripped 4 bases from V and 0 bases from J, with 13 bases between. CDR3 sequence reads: CASSWTTASSGNTIYF. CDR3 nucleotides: TGTGCCAGCAGCTGGACGACGGCGAGCTCTGGAAACACCATATATTTT.

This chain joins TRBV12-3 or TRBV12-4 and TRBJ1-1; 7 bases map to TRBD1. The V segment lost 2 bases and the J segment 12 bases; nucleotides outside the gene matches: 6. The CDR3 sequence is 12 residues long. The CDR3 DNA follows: TGTGCCAGCAGTTTAAGGGGGCGCGGGACTTTCTTT. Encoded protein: CASSLRGRGTFF.

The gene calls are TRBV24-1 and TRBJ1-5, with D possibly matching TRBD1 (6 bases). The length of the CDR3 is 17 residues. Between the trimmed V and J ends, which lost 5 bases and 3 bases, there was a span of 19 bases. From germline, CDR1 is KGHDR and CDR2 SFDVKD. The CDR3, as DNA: TGTGCCACCAGTGGCTTTCCAAAGACAGGAATCAATCAGCCCCAGCATTTT. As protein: CATSGFPKTGINQPQHF.

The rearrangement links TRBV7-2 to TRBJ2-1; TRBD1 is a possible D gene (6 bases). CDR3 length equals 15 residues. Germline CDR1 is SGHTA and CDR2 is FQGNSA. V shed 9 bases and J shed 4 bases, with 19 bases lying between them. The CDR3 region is CASGAAGASYNEQFF. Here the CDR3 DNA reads TGTGCCAGTGGAGCAGCAGGGGCCTCGTACAATGAGCAGTTCTTC.

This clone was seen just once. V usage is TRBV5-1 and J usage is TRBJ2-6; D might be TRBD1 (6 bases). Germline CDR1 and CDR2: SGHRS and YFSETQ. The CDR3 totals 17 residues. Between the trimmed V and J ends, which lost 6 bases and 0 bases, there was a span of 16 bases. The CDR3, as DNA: TGCGCCAGCACAGGTTCAGGGGCTATCTCTGGGGCCAACGTCCTGACTTTC. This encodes CASTGSGAISGANVLTF.

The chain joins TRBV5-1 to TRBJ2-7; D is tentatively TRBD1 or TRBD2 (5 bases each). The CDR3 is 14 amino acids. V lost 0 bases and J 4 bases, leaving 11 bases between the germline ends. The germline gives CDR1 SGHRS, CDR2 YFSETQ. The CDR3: CASSLGLGTYEQYF. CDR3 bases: TGCGCCAGCAGCTTGGGATTGGGGACGTACGAGCAGTACTTC.

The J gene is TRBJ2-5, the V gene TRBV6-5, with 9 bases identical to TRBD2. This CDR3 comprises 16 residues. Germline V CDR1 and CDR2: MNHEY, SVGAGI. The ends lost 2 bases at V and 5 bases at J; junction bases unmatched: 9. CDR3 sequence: CASSYRGGGALETQYF. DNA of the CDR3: TGTGCCAGCAGTTACCGGGGCGGGGGGGCATTGGAGACCCAGTACTTC.

This CDR3 is CASDGTSGTPYNEQFF. The CDR3 coding sequence is TGCGCCAGCGACGGGACTAGCGGGACCCCCTACAATGAGCAGTTCTTC. This chain joins TRBV5-1 and TRBJ2-1; 13 bases align to TRBD2. Trimming took 7 bases from V and 2 from J; bases not matched to a gene: 6. The CDR3 contains 16 residues. CDR1 is SGHRS and CDR2 is YFSETQ in the germline V gene.